The sequence of this TCR beta chain was determined in a study of neurological immune-mediated disorders. Unsorted libraries came from 2 million PBMCs stored at -80 °C. Each TCR transcript was tagged with a 10-nucleotide random UMI during 5'RACE. TCRdb itself ran the 5' RACE reads through MiXCR, one entry per CDR3 protein. The data contain 50,000 to 65,000 distinct CDR3 sequences, around 5% of them seen just once; the ten biggest clones take up less than 3.5%. Trimming stripped 4 bases from V and 0 bases from J, with 18 bases between. The CDR3 runs to 17 residues. The source is a woman aged 50 to 65 with multiple sclerosis. The sample taken for sequencing was PBMCs. The chain links TRBV12-3 or TRBV12-4 to TRBJ1-1; D perhaps matches TRBD1 (5 bases). CDR3 amino acids: CASSSRVMGSLNTEAFF. In DNA form, the CDR3 reads TGTGCCAGCAGTTCCAGGGTCATGGGCAGCTTGAACACTGAAGCTTTCTTT.